Following are 25 T cell receptor beta chains from one sample sequenced in a study of blood T cell repertoires in COVID-19. Using immunoSEQ multiplex PCR, the repertoire was profiled, and TCRdb retains in-frame clones only, with some absent. The sample holds 330,000 or so clones, roughly 86% seen once. Sequenced: peripheral blood. The receptors here all came from a young man with COVID-19, enrolled during active disease.

V is TRBV15 and J is TRBJ2-3, with 11 bases identical to TRBD2. The CDR3 length is 16 residues. Germline CDR1 reads LNHNV; CDR2 reads YYDKDF (reference sequence). Trimming at V came to 0 bases and at J to 4 bases, leaving 3 bases not matched to a gene. The CDR3 region is CATSREASGRPDTQYF. CDR3 DNA sequence: TGTGCCACCAGCAGAGAGGCTAGCGGGAGGCCAGATACGCAGTATTTT. Filled out from reference TRBV15 and TRBJ2-3, the complete variable domain reads DAMVIQNPRYQVTQFGKPVTLSCSQTLNHNVMYWYQQKSSQAPKLLFHYYDKDFNNEADTPDNFQSRRPNTSFCFLDIRSPGLGDTAMYLCATSREASGRPDTQYFGPGTRLTVL.

Points on this clone: This may arise from a read error, as a much more abundant clone is one base away. The chain employs TRBV2 and TRBJ2-7, with TRBD1 identical over 9 bases. The CDR3 has 14 amino acids. Germline CDR1 is SNHLY and CDR2 is FYNNEI. Losses at the gene ends were 6 bases for V and 1 base for J; bases not matched to a gene: 4. The CDR3: CASRRGQGSYEQYF. The CDR3 nucleotides are TGTGCCAGCAGGAGGGGACAGGGTTCCTACGAGCAGTACTTC. Based on the CDR3 plus reference TRBV2 and TRBJ2-7, the full variable domain is EPEVTQTPSHQVTQMGQEVILRCVPISNHLYFYWYRQILGQKVEFLVSFYNNEISEKSEIFDDQFSVERPDGSNFTLKIRSTKLEDSAMYFCASRRGQGSYEQYFGPGTRLTVT.

V is TRBV7-8 and J is TRBJ2-5; D perhaps matches TRBD1 (6 bases). The CDR3 has 14 amino acids. Trimming left V 5 bases short and J 6 bases short, with 16 bases between. CDR1 SGHVS and CDR2 FQNEAQ come from the germline V gene. CDR3 region: CASSTTTGSQTQYF. The CDR3 DNA sequence: TGTGCCAGCAGCACAACCACAGGGTCACAGACCCAGTACTTC. Together with reference TRBV7-8 and TRBJ2-5, the CDR3 gives the full variable domain: GAGVSQSPRYKVAKRGQDVALRCDPISGHVSLFWYQQALGQGPEFLTYFQNEAQLDKSGLPSDRFFAERPEGSVSTLKIQRTQQEDSAVYLCASSTTTGSQTQYFGPGTRLLVL.

The chain combines TRBV6-5 with TRBJ2-7; 7 nucleotides match TRBD1. V shed 5 bases and J 5 bases; nucleotides not matched to a gene: 9. CDR1 MNHEY and CDR2 SVGAGI come from the germline V gene. CDR3 length: 14 amino acids. The CDR3 loop reads CASSPPGQSHEQYF. The CDR3, as DNA: TGTGCCAGCAGTCCCCCGGGACAGAGCCACGAGCAGTACTTC.

The CDR3 bases are TGTGCCAGCAGCCAACAGGGCCACGAGCAGTACTTC. This translates into CASSQQGHEQYF. The chain recombines TRBV7-3 with TRBJ2-7; D perhaps matches TRBD1 (6 bases). The CDR3 contains 12 residues. In germline, CDR1 is SGHTA, CDR2 FQGTGA. The V end was cut by 5 bases, the J end by 5 bases, with 10 bases between.

The V gene is TRBV7-9, the J gene TRBJ2-5; 9 nucleotides match TRBD2. The CDR3 consists of 16 residues. With 5 bases clipped from V and 5 bases from J, the junction kept 12 bases outside the gene matches. The germline V gene encodes CDR1 SEHNR and CDR2 FQNEAQ (reference sequence). In nucleotides, the CDR3 is TGTGCCAGCAGCCCGCCGACTAGCGGAGTGGCTGAGACCCAGTACTTC. Translated: CASSPPTSGVAETQYF.

The rearrangement uses TRBV9 and TRBJ1-3, with D possibly being TRBD1 (5 bases). This CDR3 comprises 14 residues. Trimming left V 4 bases short and J 2 bases short, with 10 bases between. Per germline, CDR1 SGDLS and CDR2 YYNGEE. This CDR3 reads CASSIRGAGNTIYF. The CDR3 DNA sequence: TGTGCCAGCAGCATCCGGGGGGCTGGAAACACCATATATTTT.

This chain uses TRBV7-2 with TRBJ1-6, with D tentatively TRBD1 (5 bases). This CDR3 region has 15 residues. Germline V gene sequence: CDR1 SGHTA, CDR2 FQGNSA. Trimming took 3 bases from V and 10 from J, leaving 16 bases between them. The DNA of the CDR3 is TGTGCCAGCAGCTTCCCGCCAGGGTTGGGGTCACCCCTCCACTTT. This gives the protein CASSFPPGLGSPLHF.

The CDR3 here is CASSPPGLAGPGSYNEQFF. CDR3 coding DNA: TGTGCCAGCAGCCCCCCGGGACTAGCGGGACCGGGGTCCTACAATGAGCAGTTCTTC. The chain is built from TRBV11-2 and TRBJ2-1, with 13 bases fitting TRBD2. The V gene's germline CDR1 is SGHAT and CDR2 FQNNGV. With V trimmed by 5 bases and J by 1 base, 11 bases remained unmatched. This CDR3 comprises 19 residues. Supplemented by reference TRBV11-2 and TRBJ2-1, the full variable domain reads EAGVAQSPRYKIIEKRQSVAFWCNPISGHATLYWYQQILGQGPKLLIQFQNNGVVDDSQLPKDRFSAERLKGVDSTLKIQPAKLEDSAVYLCASSPPGLAGPGSYNEQFFGPGTRLTVL.

This rearrangement joins TRBV7-2 to TRBJ1-4; 9 bases agree with TRBD1. The ends lost 1 base at V and 8 bases at J; junction bases unmatched: 5. CDR3 length: 15 residues. The V gene's germline CDR1 is SGHTA and CDR2 FQGNSA. The CDR3 DNA sequence: TGTGCCAGCAGCTTAGACGGGACAGGGAAGGAAAAACTGTTTTTT. Translated, it gives CASSLDGTGKEKLFF.

V is TRBV28 and J is TRBJ1-1; D call uncertain. Trimming shortened V by 5 bases and J by 10 bases, and 17 bases separated the two germline ends. There are 13 residues in the CDR3. Germline V gene lookup returns CDR1 MDHEN and CDR2 SYDVKM. CDR3 loop: CASSGTGILGAFF. CDR3 DNA: TGTGCCAGCAGTGGTACCGGGATCCTAGGAGCTTTCTTT.

V gene TRBV7-2 combines with J gene TRBJ1-2, with TRBD1 identical over 7 bases. J was trimmed by 6 bases and V by 5 bases; bases with no gene match: 6. Per germline, CDR1 SGHTA and CDR2 FQGNSA. The CDR3 consists of 13 residues. Here the CDR3 reads CASSPFQGDGYTF. In nucleotides, the CDR3 is TGTGCCAGCAGCCCTTTCCAGGGGGATGGCTACACCTTC.

This chain connects TRBV5-6 to TRBJ1-5; 8 nucleotides agree with TRBD1. This CDR3 comprises 14 residues. V gave up 3 bases and J gave up 7 bases; unmatched junction bases: 6. CDR1 SGHDT and CDR2 YYEEEE come from the germline V gene. The CDR3 loop is CASSYGTGKQPQHF. The CDR3 DNA follows: TGTGCCAGCAGCTACGGGACAGGTAAACAGCCCCAGCATTTT.

With respect to this clone: At one boundary the junction diverges from the germline segment, which might be a read error. The chain couples TRBV27 to TRBJ1-1; 9 bases are a match to TRBD1. The CDR3 sequence is 14 residues long. The germline V gene encodes CDR1 MNHEY and CDR2 SMNVEV (reference sequence). CDR3 in amino acids: CASSPVTGGRPRIF. The CDR3 region has the DNA TGTGCCAGCAGTCCCGTAACAGGGGGCCGACCTAGAATCTTT.

This clone appeared a single time. The genes are TRBV28 and TRBJ1-2; no clear D gene. The CDR3 is made up of 13 amino acids. CDR1 and CDR2 (germline): MDHEN, SYDVKM. The V and J ends lost 6 bases and 7 bases respectively, with 15 bases between them. The chain's CDR3 is CASRSNGLFGYTF. In DNA, the CDR3 is TGTGCCAGCAGATCCAATGGACTTTTTGGCTACACCTTC.

The J gene is TRBJ2-1, the V gene TRBV29-1, with a weak D call TRBD1 (6 bases). Germline V lookup: CDR1 SQVTM, CDR2 ANQGSEA. Trimming shortened V by 7 bases and J by 5 bases, and 18 bases separated the two germline ends. This CDR3 is built from 14 residues. The DNA for the CDR3 is TGCAGCGGGGAAGGGGGAAGAGGGAACAATGAGCAGTTCTTC. Translating it yields CSGEGGRGNNEQFF.

CDR3 nucleotides: TGTGCCATCACTCCCGCAGGGGGTTCATCCGAGCAGTACTTC. This translates into CAITPAGGSSEQYF. This chain links TRBV10-3 with TRBJ2-7; TRBD1 agrees at 7 bases. CDR3 length equals 14 residues. Germline V gene data show CDR1 as ENHRY and CDR2 as SYGVKD. Unmatched junction bases numbered 12, after V lost 7 bases and J lost 6 bases.

The chain recombines TRBV7-9 with TRBJ1-5; D gene ambiguous. Germline V gene sequence: CDR1 SEHNR, CDR2 FQNEAQ (reference sequence). There are 14 residues in the CDR3. Trimming shortened V by 5 bases and J by 7 bases, and 15 bases separated the two germline ends. This CDR3 is CASSELGRMQPQHF. CDR3 coding DNA: TGTGCCAGCAGCGAACTAGGAAGGATGCAGCCCCAGCATTTT.

The chain is built from TRBV7-2 and TRBJ2-5, with D possibly TRBD2 on 7 matching bases. The CDR3 contains 16 residues. V dropped 4 bases and J dropped 2 bases, with 17 bases sitting between them. Germline V gene lookup returns CDR1 SGHTA and CDR2 FQGNSA. CDR3 residues: CASSSQGGGLQETQYF. Here the CDR3 DNA reads TGTGCCAGCAGCTCCCAGGGAGGGGGATTGCAAGAGACCCAGTACTTC.

Remarks on this clone: Distinct nucleotide sequences in the sample also encode this CDR3. V gene TRBV18 combines with J gene TRBJ1-1, with D unresolved. Germline lookup yields CDR1 KGHSH and CDR2 LQKENI. The V and J ends lost 3 bases and 1 base respectively, with 9 bases between them. This CDR3 contains 14 residues. CDR3 in DNA: TGTGCCAGCTCACCCTCAGGTGGGAACACTGAAGCTTTCTTT. Encoded protein: CASSPSGGNTEAFF. The full variable domain, rest sourced from reference TRBV18 and TRBJ1-1, is NAGVMQNPRHLVRRRGQEARLRCSPMKGHSHVYWYRQLPEEGLKFMVYLQKENIIDESGMPKERFSAEFPKEGPSILRIQQVVRGDSAAYFCASSPSGGNTEAFFGQGTRLTVV.

The chain has TRBV5-4 and TRBJ2-3; D perhaps matches TRBD2 (6 bases). Germline CDR1 is SGHNT and CDR2 is YYREEE (reference sequence). The CDR3 is 16 residues long. Trimming removed 0 bases from V and 0 bases from J, with 11 bases in between. The CDR3 nucleotides are TGTGCCAGCAGCTTGGCTGGGCGGGGAAGCACAGATACGCAGTATTTT. Its translation: CASSLAGRGSTDTQYF.

The rearrangement joins TRBV12-5 to TRBJ2-1; 10 bases are a match to TRBD1. The CDR3 covers 13 residues. V lost 6 bases, J lost 10 bases, and 6 bases stayed unmatched. The germline V gene has CDR1 LGHNT and CDR2 FRNRAP. CDR3 sequence: CASGRGQGYEQFF. CDR3 bases: TGTGCTAGTGGCCGGGGACAGGGGTACGAGCAGTTCTTC.

The chain is built from TRBV4-1 and TRBJ2-7; 12 bases are shared with TRBD2. Germline V CDR1 and CDR2: MGHRA, YSYEKL. Trimming took 0 bases from V and 3 from J; bases not matched to a gene: 3. CDR3 size: 16 residues. The CDR3 DNA sequence: TGCGCCAGCAGCCAAGATGGGACTAGCGGGTTCTACGAGCAGTACTTC. Its protein product is CASSQDGTSGFYEQYF.

The chain links TRBV30 to TRBJ2-3; 9 nucleotides line up with TRBD1. The CDR3 is 14 residues long. CDR1 and CDR2 (germline): GTSNPN, SVGIG (reference sequence). The V and J ends lost 2 bases and 3 bases, in that order; junction bases with no gene match: 3. The CDR3 here is CAWSTGGRTDTQYF. CDR3 in DNA: TGTGCCTGGAGTACAGGGGGCAGGACAGATACGCAGTATTTT.

The genes are TRBV4-3 and TRBJ1-5; 10 bases are a match to TRBD1. Trimming cost V 5 bases and J 0 bases; bases outside gene matches: 1. Germline V gene sequence: CDR1 LGHNA, CDR2 YSLEER. CDR3 length equals 15 residues. The CDR3 coding sequence is TGCGCCAGCAGCAGGGACAGGGGTAGCAATCAGCCCCAGCATTTT. The encoded protein is CASSRDRGSNQPQHF.